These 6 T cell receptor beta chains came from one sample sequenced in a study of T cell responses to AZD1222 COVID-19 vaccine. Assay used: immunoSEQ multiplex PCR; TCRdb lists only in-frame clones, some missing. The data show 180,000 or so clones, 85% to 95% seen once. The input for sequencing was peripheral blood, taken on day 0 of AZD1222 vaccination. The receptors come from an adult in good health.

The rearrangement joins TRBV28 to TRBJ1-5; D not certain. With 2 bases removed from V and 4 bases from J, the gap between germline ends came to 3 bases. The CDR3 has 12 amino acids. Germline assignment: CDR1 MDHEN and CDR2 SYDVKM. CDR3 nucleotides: TGTGCCAGCAGTTTAGGGAATCAGCCCCAGCATTTT. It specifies CASSLGNQPQHF. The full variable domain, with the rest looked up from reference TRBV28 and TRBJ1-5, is DVKVTQSSRYLVKRTGEKVFLECVQDMDHENMFWYRQDPGLGLRLIYFSYDVKMKEKGDIPEGYSVSREKKERFSLILESASTNQTSMYLCASSLGNQPQHFGDGTRLSIL.

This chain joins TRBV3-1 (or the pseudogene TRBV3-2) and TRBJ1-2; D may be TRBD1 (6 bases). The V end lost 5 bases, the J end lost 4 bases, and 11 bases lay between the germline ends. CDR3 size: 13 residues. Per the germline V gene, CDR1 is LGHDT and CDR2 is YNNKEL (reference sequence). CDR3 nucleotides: TGTGCCAGCAGCACCCGGGGGCCCTATGGCTACACCTTC. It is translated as CASSTRGPYGYTF.

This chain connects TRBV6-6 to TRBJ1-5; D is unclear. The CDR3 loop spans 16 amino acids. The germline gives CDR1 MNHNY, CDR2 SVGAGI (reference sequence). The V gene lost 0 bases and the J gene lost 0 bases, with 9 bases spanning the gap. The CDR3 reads CASSYSAYSSNQPQHF. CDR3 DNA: TGTGCCAGCAGTTACTCGGCTTACAGTAGCAATCAGCCCCAGCATTTT.

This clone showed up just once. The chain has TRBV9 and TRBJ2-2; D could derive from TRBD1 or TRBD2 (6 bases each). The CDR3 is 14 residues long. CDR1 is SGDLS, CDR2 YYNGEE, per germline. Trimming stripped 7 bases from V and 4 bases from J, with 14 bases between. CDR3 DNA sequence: TGTGCCAGCTCCAGGGGTAGCGGCACCGGGGAGCTGTTTTTT. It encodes CASSRGSGTGELFF.

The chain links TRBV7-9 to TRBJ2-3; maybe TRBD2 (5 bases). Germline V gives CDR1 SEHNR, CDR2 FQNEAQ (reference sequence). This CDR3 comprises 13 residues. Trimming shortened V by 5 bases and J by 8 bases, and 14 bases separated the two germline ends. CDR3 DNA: TGTGCCAGCAGCCCCCGGACTTTTCCTACGCAGTATTTT. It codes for CASSPRTFPTQYF.

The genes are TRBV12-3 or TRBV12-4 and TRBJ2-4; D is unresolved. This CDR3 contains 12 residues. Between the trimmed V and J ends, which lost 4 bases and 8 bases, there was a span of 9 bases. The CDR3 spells CASSSRRYIQYF. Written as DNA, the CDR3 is TGTGCCAGCAGTTCCCGCCGCTACATTCAGTACTTC.